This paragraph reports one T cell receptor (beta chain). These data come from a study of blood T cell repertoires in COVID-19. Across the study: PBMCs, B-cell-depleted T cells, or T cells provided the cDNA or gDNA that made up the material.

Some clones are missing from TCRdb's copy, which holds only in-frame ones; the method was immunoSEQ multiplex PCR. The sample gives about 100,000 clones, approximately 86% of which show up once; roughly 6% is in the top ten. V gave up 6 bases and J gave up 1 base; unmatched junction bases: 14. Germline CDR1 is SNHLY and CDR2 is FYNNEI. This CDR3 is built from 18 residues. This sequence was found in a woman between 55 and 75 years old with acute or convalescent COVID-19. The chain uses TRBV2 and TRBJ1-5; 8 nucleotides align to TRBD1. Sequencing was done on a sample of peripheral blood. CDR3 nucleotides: TGTGCCAGCAGGGCAGGACAGGGAAAGGGTGACAGCAATCAGCCCCAGCATTTT. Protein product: CASRAGQGKGDSNQPQHF. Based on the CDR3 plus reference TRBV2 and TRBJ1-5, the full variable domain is EPEVTQTPSHQVTQMGQEVILRCVPISNHLYFYWYRQILGQKVEFLVSFYNNEISEKSEIFDDQFSVERPDGSNFTLKIRSTKLEDSAMYFCASRAGQGKGDSNQPQHFGDGTRLSIL.